This T cell receptor beta chain was identified during a study of spatial heterogeneity in lung cancer. Study-level background: PBMC samples from follow-up, where available, were sequenced a median of roughly two years after resection. Alpha-chain sequences were consistently detected in smaller numbers than beta-chain sequences.

Study outcomes and limitations: Blood showed ubiquitous tumor TCRs more often at resection than at routine follow-up.

This clonotype was seen more than once but under ten times. Its specificity is unknown. Trimming took 3 bases from V and 2 from J; bases not matched to a gene: 8. CDR3 length: 15 residues. CDR1 is SQVTM, CDR2 ANQGSEA, per germline. Time point meaning: blood at routine non-recurrence follow-up after resection. The study sequenced unsorted whole RNA from tumor, nontumor lung or frozen PBMC. TCRdb re-called the 5' RACE reads with MiXCR, one entry per CDR3 protein. The sample includes approximately 10,000 distinct CDR3 sequences, around 23% of them seen just once. Sequences were derived from PBMCs, sampled at follow-up. The V call is TRBV29-1, the J call TRBJ2-7, with 9 positions matching TRBD2. The source of this sequence is a female donor with early-stage non-small cell lung cancer. This CDR3 is CSVDLPAGGAYEQYF. The CDR3 DNA reads as TGCAGCGTTGACCTCCCAGCGGGAGGTGCCTACGAGCAGTACTTC.